This T cell receptor beta chain derives from a study of cytomegalovirus exposure and HLA in healthy donors listed by TCRdb under 2017. General notes on the study: An earlier analysis of several hundred of the donors reported about 250 Gb of sequence data and 100 million to 140 million unique TCR beta sequences from 150 million to 200 million T cells. About 280 gigabases of sequencing data and around 85 million unique TCR sequences made up an early release that covered 640 HLA-typed donors. Among the roughly 400 genotyped donors, 75% to 90% belonged to the genetic ancestry cluster associated with self-reported Caucasian donors. The study was designed to test whether signatures of past pathogen exposure could be identified by cataloging public T cell receptors. Using immunosequencing, the study profiled T cell repertoires from roughly 650 subjects and related those repertoires to cytomegalovirus serostatus. Besides the first cohort of hundreds of subjects, a separate validation cohort made up of 120 different subjects was used. The study combined high-throughput TCR immunosequencing, statistical association of individual TCRs with disease status, and machine learning to predict cytomegalovirus infection status. A later analysis re-examined previously published TCR beta repertoires from several hundred donors and added high-resolution HLA genotyping to investigate patterns of TCR occurrence. The later analysis used no new phenotypic data to find candidate immune exposures, relying instead on TCR beta sequences and their occurrence across donors. In an earlier analysis of 587 of the donors, high-throughput TCR beta sequencing was used to judge whether each TCR beta V gene segment behaved as functional or pseudogenic. Alongside the repertoire data, information on donor age, sex, ethnicity and CMV serostatus was compiled. In a later genetic analysis, genome-wide SNP genotypes for about 55% of the roughly 700 donors were used, and that subset was treated as a discovery cohort. Every repertoire in the discovery cohort had been generated on one and the same sequencing platform. Both class I and class II loci were covered by HLA typing, at four-digit resolution. Typing coverage differed by locus: A, B, C, DRB1 and DQB1 were typed in roughly 629-630 donors, DQA1 in 522, DPA1 in 600 to 610, and DPB1 in around 490. A handful of DR-DQ haplotypes were handled as single units for association and clustering because linkage in the cohort was strong. Among roughly 400 genotyped donors of the cohort, an average of approximately 220,000 unique TCR beta nucleotide sequences was sequenced per donor, of which about 18% were non-productive. What the research found in general, with its limitations: A later analysis associated about 16,000 TCR beta sequences with specific HLA alleles at a false discovery rate of 0.05. Immune exposure information for the cohort was limited to CMV serostatus. A later genetic analysis associated a missense DCLRE1C variant with V-gene and J-gene trimming of TCR beta chains, and an independent cohort replicated the association. Most CMV-associated TCR beta chains appeared to be HLA-restricted in a later analysis, and the HLA associations seemed to be driven largely by CMV exposure. Because some donors lacked HLA typing at each locus, the association tests relied only on the typed subset. In the study, about 150 TCR beta chains were listed as associated with cytomegalovirus. This cohort had only TCR beta chains sequenced, and the lack of alpha or paired-chain data limited which features could be detected. In a later analysis, TCR association rates were found to vary across HLA loci, with the most associated TCRs seen for DRB1 alleles and the fewest for HLA-C alleles. Assigning TCR associations to individual alleles was difficult when HLA alleles, especially DR and DQ, strongly co-occurred. While some public TCRs were present in many individuals, most TCR sequences turned up only very rarely across donors. Several of the top co-occurrence clusters appeared to be linked to parvovirus B19, influenza, CMV and Epstein-Barr virus, according to a later analysis. A further reported finding was that TCR beta sequences accurately predicted the HLA-A and HLA-B alleles for most subjects in the first cohort. The sequencing pipeline was judged likely to have produced a cluster of highly shared sequence variants as a technical artifact. Correlated functional status among segregating V segments might be attributable to linkage disequilibrium, but an unknown experimental factor could not be ruled out. Some IMGT-functional V segments, including TRBV6-2 and TRBV6-3, could not be distinguished by the 87-base-pair reads and were therefore excluded. The classifier was reported to diagnose cytomegalovirus status with high specificity and sensitivity in both the original and validation cohorts. The authors suggested that the approach could potentially be extended to other disease states and immunological phenotypes. In vitro tests confirmed that three of the cytomegalovirus-associated TCR beta chains recognize cytomegalovirus antigens. A later analysis found that HLA-associated TCR beta chains were more clonally expanded and had lower generation probabilities than equally common non-associated chains. In an earlier analysis of approximately 600 of the donors, most TCR beta V segments were observed in productive rearrangements about 90% or about 30% of the time, broadly matching IMGT annotations. A later genetic analysis reported fewer N-insertions in productive TCRs among donors in an Asian-associated ancestry cluster than the roughly 700-donor mean. Roughly uniform sequencing depth across donors was assumed in presence/absence analyses, although this assumption may not hold. The earlier analysis of about 600 of the donors excluded seventeen rarely observed V segments, including chromosome 9 orphons, because counts were too low.

The cohort consisted of more than 650 healthy bone marrow donors. All cohort members were sampled while nominally healthy, although unrecorded immune exposures were likely present. The donor tested CMV seronegative, placing the donor among the 350 to 400 seronegative members of the cohort. Every donor gave a peripheral blood sample, and the peripheral blood mononuclear cells from that sample were used for TCR beta sequencing. Genomic DNA was extracted from the blood cell samples with the Qiagen DNeasy Blood Extraction Kit. In regard to this clone: Its antigen specificity is not known. There are no base qualities to consult, and no much larger clone falls within one base.

Libraries were constructed by the immunoSEQ multiplex PCR assay. For the multiplex PCR, a mixture combining 60 forward primers for TCR Vbeta segments and 13 reverse primers for TCR Jbeta segments was used. A multiplex PCR assay on genomic DNA amplified the CDR3 region of rearranged TCR beta genes. Amplified TCR beta libraries were sequenced as 87-base-pair reads on the Illumina HiSeq System. As for the authors' bioinformatics: A later analysis counted tens of millions of unique TCR beta chains across the 550 to 750 repertoires, and roughly 11 million of these chains were shared by at least two donors. To remove PCR and sequencing errors, raw reads were error-corrected and collapsed into unique sequences using a nearest-neighbor algorithm that merged closely related sequences. Alignment of CDR3 sequences to IMGT reference sequences was used to assign V, D and J gene segments. For a sequence to be retained, at least a six-nucleotide match to both a V gene segment and a J gene segment was required. Rearrangements were called productive when the CDR3 lacked stop codons and stayed in frame with V and J; all others were non-productive. CDR3 was defined according to IMGT convention as the region running from the second conserved V-encoded cysteine to the conserved J-encoded phenylalanine. Sequences without an unambiguous match to a single V gene segment were excluded from the earlier analysis of 500 to 700 of the donors. In an earlier analysis of a few hundred of the donors, a V segment was called functional when productive rearrangements were above 56.7%, and segregating when the standard deviation between donors exceeded 5%. A statistical classification framework was built for diagnosing cytomegalovirus status from the catalog of TCR beta chain sequences. V and J gene assignment, in a later analysis, came from comparing TCR nucleotide sequences with IMGT/GENE-DB human TR gene sequences. In a later analysis, CDR3 sequences and most-parsimonious VDJ recombination scenarios were assigned using the TCRdist pipeline. A later analysis defined each TCR beta chain by its CDR3 amino acid sequence plus V-gene family, and excluded reads lacking a unique V-gene family. As a way to deal with suspected cross-contamination and a sequencing artifact, a later analysis dropped approximately 590 nucleotide sequences that were highly shared and had low generation probability. A later analysis calculated a clonal expansion index for each public chain from normalized within-repertoire ranks of inferred template counts. In a later analysis, generation probabilities were computed using a VDJ recombination model fitted to out-of-frame rearrangements, and the results were checked against IGoR. In a later analysis, TCR-TCR, TCR-HLA and TCR-CMV co-occurrence was scored with hypergeometric tests, and a repertoire-size bias correction was applied to TCR pairs. To estimate false discovery rates, a later analysis permuted the HLA or CMV assignments 20 times. In a later analysis, co-occurring TCRs were grouped using DBSCAN, and TCRdist sequence similarity was added for clustering within HLA-allele-positive subsets. Co-occurrence clustering excluded repertoires with fewer than 30,000 or more than 120,000 public chains, plus five with anomalous nucleotide sharing. The table was pulled from immuneACCESS by TCRdb, which kept in-frame rearrangements only. Such tables lose some clones; where checked, under half of the loss comes from unresolved V genes, and the rest has no known cause. V and J calls plus clone size are reproduced from that table; the DNA served to infer D and trimming. Recorded for this sample are 150,000 to 200,000 clones; around 82% of them occurred a single time. The ten largest clones represent about 1.7% of the sample.

The CDR3 runs 15 residues from the cysteine to the phenylalanine. Just CDR3 DNA is preserved here, 45 bases in frame from base 1. The sequence was obtained from a man between 18 and 29 years old in good health and CMV-seronegative. What was sequenced was PBMCs. This chain joins TRBV21-1 to TRBJ2-5; TRBD2, as called in the table, went unchecked against the DNA. TRBV21-1 is reported as a pseudogene. The CDR3 loop reads CASSRYGLHEETQYF. The nucleotide sequence reads TGTGCCAGCAGCAGATACGGACTCCACGAAGAGACCCAGTACTTC.